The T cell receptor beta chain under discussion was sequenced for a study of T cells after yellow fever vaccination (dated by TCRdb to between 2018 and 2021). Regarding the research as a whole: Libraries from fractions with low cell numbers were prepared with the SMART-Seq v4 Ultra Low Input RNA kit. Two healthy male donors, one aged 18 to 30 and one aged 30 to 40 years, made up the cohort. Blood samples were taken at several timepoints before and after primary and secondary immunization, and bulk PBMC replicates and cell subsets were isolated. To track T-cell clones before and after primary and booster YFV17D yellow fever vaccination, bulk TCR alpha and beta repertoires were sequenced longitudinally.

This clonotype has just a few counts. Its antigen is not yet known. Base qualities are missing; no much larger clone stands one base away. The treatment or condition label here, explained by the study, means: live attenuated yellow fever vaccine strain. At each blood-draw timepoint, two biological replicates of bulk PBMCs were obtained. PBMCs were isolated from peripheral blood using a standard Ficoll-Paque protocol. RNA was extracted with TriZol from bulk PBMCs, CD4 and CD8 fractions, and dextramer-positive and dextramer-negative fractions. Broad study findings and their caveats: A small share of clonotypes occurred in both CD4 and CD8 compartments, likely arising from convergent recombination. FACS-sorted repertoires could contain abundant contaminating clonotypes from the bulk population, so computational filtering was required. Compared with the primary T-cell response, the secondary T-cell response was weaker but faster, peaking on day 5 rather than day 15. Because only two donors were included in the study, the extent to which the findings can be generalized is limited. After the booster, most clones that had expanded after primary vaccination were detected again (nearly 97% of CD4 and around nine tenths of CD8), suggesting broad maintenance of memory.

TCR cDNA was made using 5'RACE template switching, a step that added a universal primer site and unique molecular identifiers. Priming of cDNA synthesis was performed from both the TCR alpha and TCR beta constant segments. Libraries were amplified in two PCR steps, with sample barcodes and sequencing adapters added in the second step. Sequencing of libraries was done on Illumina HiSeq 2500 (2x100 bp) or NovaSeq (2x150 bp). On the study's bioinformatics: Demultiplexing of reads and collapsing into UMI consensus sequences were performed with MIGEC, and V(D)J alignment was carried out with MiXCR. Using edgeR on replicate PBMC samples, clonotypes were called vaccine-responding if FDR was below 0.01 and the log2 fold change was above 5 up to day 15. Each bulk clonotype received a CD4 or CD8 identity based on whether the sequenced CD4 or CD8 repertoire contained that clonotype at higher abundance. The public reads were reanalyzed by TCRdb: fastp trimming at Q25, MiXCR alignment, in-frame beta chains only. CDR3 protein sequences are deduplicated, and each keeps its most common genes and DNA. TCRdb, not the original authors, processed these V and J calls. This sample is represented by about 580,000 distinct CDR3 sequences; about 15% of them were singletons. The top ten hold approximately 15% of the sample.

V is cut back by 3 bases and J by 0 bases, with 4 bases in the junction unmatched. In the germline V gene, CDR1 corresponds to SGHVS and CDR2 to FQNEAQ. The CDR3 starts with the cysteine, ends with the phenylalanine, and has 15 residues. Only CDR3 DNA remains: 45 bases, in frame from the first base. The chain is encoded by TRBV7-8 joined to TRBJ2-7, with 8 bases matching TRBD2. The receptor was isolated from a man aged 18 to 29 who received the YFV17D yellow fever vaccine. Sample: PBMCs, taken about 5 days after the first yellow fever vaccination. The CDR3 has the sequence CASSFLSGASYEQYF. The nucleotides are TGTGCCAGCAGCTTCCTTAGCGGGGCCTCCTACGAGCAGTACTTC.